The clone carrying this T cell receptor beta chain was observed a handful of times. The antigen remains unidentified. At one end the junction does not follow the germline gene, possibly because of a read error. Use of 60 Vbeta and 13 Jbeta primers characterized the PCR. The repertoire was sequenced with immunoSEQ multiplex PCR; TCRdb's copy has only in-frame clones and lacks some. The sample has roughly 92,000 clones, about 80% seen once; the top ten hold around 32%. The sample is drawn from a study of cytomegalovirus exposure and HLA in healthy donors. General study results and limits: Analysis was performed later, and it showed HLA-associated TCR beta chains to be more clonally expanded than equally common others. Some public TCRs appeared in many individuals, while most sequences were rare.

Each of the donors was a healthy bone marrow donor. Donors were ostensibly healthy at sampling, although undocumented immune exposures were probable. The receptor was isolated from a man aged 45 to 65 in good health and CMV-seropositive. Sequences were obtained from PBMCs.

The CDR3 loop is CASSFGGQGIF. CDR3 DNA sequence: TGTGCCAGCAGCTTCGGAGGACAGGGGATCTTC. This rearrangement joins TRBV7-2 to TRBJ2-4; 9 bases are a match to TRBD1. CDR1 and CDR2 (germline): SGHTA, FQGNSA. The CDR3 extends over 11 amino acids. Complete variable domain (other parts from reference TRBV7-2 and TRBJ2-4): GAGVSQSPSNKVTEKGKDVELRCDPISGHTALYWYRQSLGQGLEFLIYFQGNSAPDKSGLPSDRFSAERTGGSVSTLTIQRTQQEDSAVYLCASSFGGQGIFGAGTRLSVL.